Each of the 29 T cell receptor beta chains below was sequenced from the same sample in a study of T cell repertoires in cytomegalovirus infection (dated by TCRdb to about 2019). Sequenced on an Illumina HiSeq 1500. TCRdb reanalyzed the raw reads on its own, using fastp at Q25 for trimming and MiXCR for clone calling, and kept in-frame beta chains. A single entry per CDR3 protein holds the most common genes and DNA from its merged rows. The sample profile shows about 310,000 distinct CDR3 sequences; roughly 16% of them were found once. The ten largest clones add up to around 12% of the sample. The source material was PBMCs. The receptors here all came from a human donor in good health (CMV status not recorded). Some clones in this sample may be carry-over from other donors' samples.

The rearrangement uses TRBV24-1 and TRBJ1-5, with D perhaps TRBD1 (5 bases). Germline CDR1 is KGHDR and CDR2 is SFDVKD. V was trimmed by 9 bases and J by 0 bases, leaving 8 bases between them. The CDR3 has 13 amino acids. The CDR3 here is CATEGYSNQPQHF. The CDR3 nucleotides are TGTGCCACCGAGGGGTATAGCAATCAGCCCCAGCATTTT.

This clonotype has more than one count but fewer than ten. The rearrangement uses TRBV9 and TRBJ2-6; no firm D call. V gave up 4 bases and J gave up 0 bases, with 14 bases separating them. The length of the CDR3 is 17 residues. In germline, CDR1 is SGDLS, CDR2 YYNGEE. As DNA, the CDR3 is TGTGCCAGCAGCAATCCACGAGGCATCTCTGGGGCCAACGTCCTGACTTTC. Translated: CASSNPRGISGANVLTF.

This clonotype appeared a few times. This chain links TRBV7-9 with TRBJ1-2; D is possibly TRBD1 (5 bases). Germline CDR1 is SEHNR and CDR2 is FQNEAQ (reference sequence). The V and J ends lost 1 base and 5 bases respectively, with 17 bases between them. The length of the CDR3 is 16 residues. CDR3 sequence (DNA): TGTGCCAGCAGCTTAGGCGGGCAGGGACGTACATATGGCTACACCTTC. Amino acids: CASSLGGQGRTYGYTF. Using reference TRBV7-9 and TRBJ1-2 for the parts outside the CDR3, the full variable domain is DTGVSQNPRHKITKRGQNVTFRCDPISEHNRLYWYRQTLGQGPEFLTYFQNEAQLEKSRLLSDRFSAERPKGSFSTLEIQRTEQGDSAMYLCASSLGGQGRTYGYTFGSGTRLTVV.

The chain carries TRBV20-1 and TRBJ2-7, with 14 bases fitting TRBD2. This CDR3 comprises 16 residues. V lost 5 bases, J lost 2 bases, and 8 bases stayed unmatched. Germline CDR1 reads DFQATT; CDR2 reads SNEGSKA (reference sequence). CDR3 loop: CSASGTSGGETYEQYF. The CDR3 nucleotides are TGCAGTGCTTCCGGGACTAGCGGGGGAGAGACCTACGAGCAGTACTTC.

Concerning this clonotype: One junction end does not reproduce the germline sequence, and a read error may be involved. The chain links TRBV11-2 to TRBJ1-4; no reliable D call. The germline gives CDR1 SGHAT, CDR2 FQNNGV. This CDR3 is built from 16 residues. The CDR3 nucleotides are TGTACCAGCAGCTTAGAAGGGTCGGGGACTAATGAAAAACTGTTTTTT. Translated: CTSSLEGSGTNEKLFF.

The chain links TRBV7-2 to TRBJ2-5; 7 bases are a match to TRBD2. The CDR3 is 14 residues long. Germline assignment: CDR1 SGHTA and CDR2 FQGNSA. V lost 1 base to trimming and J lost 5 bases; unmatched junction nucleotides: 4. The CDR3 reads CASSLVWGGETQYF. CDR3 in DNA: TGTGCCAGCAGCTTAGTGTGGGGGGGGGAGACCCAGTACTTC.

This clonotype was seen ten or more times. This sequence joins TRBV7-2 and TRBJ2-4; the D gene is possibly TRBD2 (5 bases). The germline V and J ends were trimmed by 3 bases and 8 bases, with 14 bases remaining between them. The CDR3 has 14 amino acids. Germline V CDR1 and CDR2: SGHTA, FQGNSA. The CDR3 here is CASSFGIHDDIQYF. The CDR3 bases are TGTGCCAGCAGCTTCGGGATTCACGACGACATTCAGTACTTC.

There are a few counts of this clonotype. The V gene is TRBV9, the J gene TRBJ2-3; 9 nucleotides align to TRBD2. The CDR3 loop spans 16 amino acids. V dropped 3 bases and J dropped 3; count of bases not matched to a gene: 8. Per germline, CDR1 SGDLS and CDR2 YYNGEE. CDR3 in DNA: TGTGCCAGCAGCGGGGGGGGCGGGGGGGTTACAGATACGCAGTATTTT. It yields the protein CASSGGGGGVTDTQYF.

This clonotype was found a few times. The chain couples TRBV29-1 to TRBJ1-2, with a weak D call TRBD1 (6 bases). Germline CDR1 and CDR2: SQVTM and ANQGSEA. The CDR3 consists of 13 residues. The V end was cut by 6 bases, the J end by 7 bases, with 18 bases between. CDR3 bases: TGCAGCGTCACAAAACAGGGCGCCGGTGGCTACACCTTC. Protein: CSVTKQGAGGYTF.

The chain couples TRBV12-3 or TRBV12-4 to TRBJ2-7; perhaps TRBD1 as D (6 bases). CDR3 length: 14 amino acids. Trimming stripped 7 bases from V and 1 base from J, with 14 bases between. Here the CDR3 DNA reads TGTGCCAGCACACTGAATAGGGGGTCCTACGAGCAGTACTTC. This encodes CASTLNRGSYEQYF.

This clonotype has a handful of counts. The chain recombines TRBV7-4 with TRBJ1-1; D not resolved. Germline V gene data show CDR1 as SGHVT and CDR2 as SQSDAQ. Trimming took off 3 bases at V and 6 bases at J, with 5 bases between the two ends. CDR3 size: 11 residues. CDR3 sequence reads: CASSFNPEAFF. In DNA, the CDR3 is TGTGCCAGCAGCTTTAACCCTGAAGCTTTCTTT. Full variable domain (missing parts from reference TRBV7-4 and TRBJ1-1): GAGVSQSPRYKVAKRGRDVALRCDSISGHVTLYWYRQTLGQGSEVLTYSQSDAQRDKSGRPSGRFSAERPERSVSTLKIQRTEQGDSAVYLCASSFNPEAFFGQGTRLTVV.

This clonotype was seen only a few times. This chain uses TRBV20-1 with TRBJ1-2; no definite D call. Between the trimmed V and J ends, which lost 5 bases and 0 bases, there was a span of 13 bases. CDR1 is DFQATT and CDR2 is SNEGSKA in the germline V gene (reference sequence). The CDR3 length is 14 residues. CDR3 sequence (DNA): TGCAGTGCTTGGGCCACATCCCCTAACTATGGCTACACCTTC. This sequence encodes CSAWATSPNYGYTF.

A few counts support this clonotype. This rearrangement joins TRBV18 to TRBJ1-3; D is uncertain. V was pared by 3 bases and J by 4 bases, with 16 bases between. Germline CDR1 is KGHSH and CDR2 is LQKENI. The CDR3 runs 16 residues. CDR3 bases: TGTGCCAGCTCACCCCGGGGAGTCGATTCCGGAAACACCATATATTTT. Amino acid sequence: CASSPRGVDSGNTIYF.

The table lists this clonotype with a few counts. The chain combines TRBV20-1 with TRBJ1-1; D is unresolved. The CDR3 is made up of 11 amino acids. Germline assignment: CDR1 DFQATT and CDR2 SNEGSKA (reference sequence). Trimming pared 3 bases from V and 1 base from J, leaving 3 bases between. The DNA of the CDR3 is TGCAGTGCTAGCCAGAACACTGAAGCTTTCTTT. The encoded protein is CSASQNTEAFF.

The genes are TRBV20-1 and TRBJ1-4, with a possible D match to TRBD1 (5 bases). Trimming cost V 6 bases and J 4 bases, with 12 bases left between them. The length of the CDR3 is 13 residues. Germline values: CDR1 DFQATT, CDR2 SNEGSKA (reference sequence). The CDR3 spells CSATVIFNEKLFF. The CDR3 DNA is TGCAGTGCGACAGTGATTTTTAATGAAAAACTGTTTTTT.

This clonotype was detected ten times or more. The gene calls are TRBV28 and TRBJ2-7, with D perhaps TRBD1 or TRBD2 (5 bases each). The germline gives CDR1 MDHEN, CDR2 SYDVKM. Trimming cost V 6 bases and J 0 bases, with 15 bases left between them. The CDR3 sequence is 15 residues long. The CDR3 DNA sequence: TGTGCCAGCAGGCCCCGGGACCTTCTCTCCTACGAGCAGTACTTC. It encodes CASRPRDLLSYEQYF.

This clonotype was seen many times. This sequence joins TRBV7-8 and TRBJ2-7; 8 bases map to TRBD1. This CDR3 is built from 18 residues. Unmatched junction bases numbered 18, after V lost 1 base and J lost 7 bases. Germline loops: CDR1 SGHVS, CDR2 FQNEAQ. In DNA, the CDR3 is TGTGCCAGCAGCTTAGAGGTTTCTAAACCCAACCGGGACAGGGAGCAGTACTTC. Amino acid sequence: CASSLEVSKPNRDREQYF.

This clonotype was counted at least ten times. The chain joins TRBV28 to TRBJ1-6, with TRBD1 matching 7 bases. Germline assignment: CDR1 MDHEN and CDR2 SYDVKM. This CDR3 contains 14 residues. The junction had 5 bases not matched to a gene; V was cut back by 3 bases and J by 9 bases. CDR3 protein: CASSFSRGLSPLHF. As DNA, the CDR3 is TGTGCCAGCAGTTTCTCTAGGGGGCTTTCACCCCTCCACTTT.

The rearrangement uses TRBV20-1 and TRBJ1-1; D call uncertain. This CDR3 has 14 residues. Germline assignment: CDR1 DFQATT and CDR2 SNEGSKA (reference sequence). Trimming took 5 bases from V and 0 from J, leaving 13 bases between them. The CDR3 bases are TGCAGTGCTGCCCCGGGGTCCGTGAACACTGAAGCTTTCTTT. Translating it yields CSAAPGSVNTEAFF.

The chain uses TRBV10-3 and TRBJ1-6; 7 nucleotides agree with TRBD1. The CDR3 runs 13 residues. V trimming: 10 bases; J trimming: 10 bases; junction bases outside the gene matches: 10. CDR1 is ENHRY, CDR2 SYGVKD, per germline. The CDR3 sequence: CATETGLGSPLHF. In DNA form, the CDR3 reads TGTGCCACCGAGACAGGGCTGGGCTCACCCCTCCACTTT.

CDR3 in amino acids: CASRPGTSGVADTQYF. The CDR3 DNA sequence: TGCGCCAGCAGGCCCGGGACTAGCGGCGTCGCAGATACGCAGTATTTT. This chain uses TRBV5-1 with TRBJ2-3, with TRBD2 matching over 11 bases. V lost 5 bases to trimming and J lost 4 bases; unmatched junction nucleotides: 9. Germline CDR1 SGHRS, CDR2 YFSETQ. This CDR3 is 16 amino acids long.

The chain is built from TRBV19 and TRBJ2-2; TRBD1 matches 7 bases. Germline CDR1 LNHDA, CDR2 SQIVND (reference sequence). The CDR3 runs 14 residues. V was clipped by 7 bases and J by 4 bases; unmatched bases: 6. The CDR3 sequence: CASIPRDSTGELFF. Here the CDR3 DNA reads TGTGCCAGTATCCCAAGGGACAGCACCGGGGAGCTGTTTTTT.

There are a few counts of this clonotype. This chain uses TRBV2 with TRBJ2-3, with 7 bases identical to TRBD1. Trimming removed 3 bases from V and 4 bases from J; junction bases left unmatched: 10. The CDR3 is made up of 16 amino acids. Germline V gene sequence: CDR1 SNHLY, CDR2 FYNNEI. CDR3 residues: CASSDRQGVGADTQYF. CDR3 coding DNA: TGTGCCAGCAGTGACCGGCAGGGGGTTGGCGCAGATACGCAGTATTTT. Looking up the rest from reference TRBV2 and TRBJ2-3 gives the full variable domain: EPEVTQTPSHQVTQMGQEVILRCVPISNHLYFYWYRQILGQKVEFLVSFYNNEISEKSEIFDDQFSVERPDGSNFTLKIRSTKLEDSAMYFCASSDRQGVGADTQYFGPGTRLTVL.

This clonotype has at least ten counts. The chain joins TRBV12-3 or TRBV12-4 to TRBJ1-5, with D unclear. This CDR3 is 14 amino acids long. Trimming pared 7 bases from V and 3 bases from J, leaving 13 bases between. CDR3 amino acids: CASNWRGPNQPQHF. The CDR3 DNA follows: TGTGCCAGCAACTGGCGTGGGCCCAATCAGCCCCAGCATTTT.

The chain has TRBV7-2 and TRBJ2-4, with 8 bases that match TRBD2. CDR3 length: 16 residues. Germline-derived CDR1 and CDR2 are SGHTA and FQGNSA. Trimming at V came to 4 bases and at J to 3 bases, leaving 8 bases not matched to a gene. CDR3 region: CASSSVGGAVKNIQYF. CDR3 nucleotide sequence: TGTGCCAGCAGCTCAGTCGGGGGGGCTGTCAAAAACATTCAGTACTTC. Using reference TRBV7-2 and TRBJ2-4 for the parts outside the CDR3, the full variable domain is GAGVSQSPSNKVTEKGKDVELRCDPISGHTALYWYRQSLGQGLEFLIYFQGNSAPDKSGLPSDRFSAERTGGSVSTLTIQRTQQEDSAVYLCASSSVGGAVKNIQYFGAGTRLSVL.

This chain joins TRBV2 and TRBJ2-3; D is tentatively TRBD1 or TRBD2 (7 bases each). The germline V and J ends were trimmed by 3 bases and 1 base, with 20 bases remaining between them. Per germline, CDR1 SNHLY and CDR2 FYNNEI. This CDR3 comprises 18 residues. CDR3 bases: TGTGCCAGCAGTGAGCGCAGGGGGGGAGGGGGAGGCACAGATACGCAGTATTTT. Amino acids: CASSERRGGGGGTDTQYF.

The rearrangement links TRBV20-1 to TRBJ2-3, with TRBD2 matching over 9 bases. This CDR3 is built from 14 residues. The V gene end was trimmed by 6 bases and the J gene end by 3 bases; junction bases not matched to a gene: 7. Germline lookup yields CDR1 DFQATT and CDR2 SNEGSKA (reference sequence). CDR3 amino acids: CSAPLAGATDTQYF. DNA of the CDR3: TGCAGTGCCCCGTTAGCGGGGGCGACAGATACGCAGTATTTT.

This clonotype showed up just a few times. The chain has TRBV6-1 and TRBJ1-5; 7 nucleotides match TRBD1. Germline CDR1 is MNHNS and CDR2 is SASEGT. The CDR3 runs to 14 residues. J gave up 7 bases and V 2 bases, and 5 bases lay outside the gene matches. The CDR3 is CASSEYGGGQPQHF. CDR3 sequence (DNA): TGTGCCAGCAGTGAATACGGAGGGGGCCAGCCCCAGCATTTT.

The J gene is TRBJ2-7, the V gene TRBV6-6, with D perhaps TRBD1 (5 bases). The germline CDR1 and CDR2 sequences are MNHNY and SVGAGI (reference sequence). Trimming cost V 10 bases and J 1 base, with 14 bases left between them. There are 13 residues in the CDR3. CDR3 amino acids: CATWQGGSYEQYF. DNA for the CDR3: TGTGCCACCTGGCAGGGCGGATCCTACGAGCAGTACTTC.